These T cell receptor beta chains were read from a single sample in a study of T cell responses to AZD1222 COVID-19 vaccine. TCRdb's copy holds only in-frame clones and misses some; the assay was immunoSEQ multiplex PCR. The table shows 150,000 to 200,000 clones, with over 80% occurring only once. The source was peripheral blood, collected on day 0 of AZD1222 vaccination. These receptors all stem from an adult in good health. The CDR3 runs from the conserved cysteine through the conserved F or W. The D gene is left open where the match is weak. Only some rows state a clone size, as once, few, many or a class for expanded clones.

J | D | V | size | DNA | CDR3
TRBJ2-7 | TRBD1 | TRBV19 | NA | TGTGCCAGTACCCCCGCGTACGGGACAGGGATCGAGCAGTACTTC | CASTPAYGTGIEQYF
TRBJ1-1 | NA | TRBV30 | NA | TGTGCCTGGAGTAGGACTGAAGCTTTCTTT | CAWSRTEAFF
TRBJ1-6 | NA | TRBV3-1/TRBV3-2 | NA | TGTGCCAGCACGGGAGCCGGTTCACCCCTCCACTTT | CASTGAGSPLHF
TRBJ2-5 | NA | TRBV4-1 | few | TGCGCCAGCAGCCTGCGGGACCGAGAGACCCAGTACTTC | CASSLRDRETQYF
TRBJ1-1 | NA | TRBV27 | few | TGTGCCAGCAGTTTCCAGGGGAACACTGAAGCTTTCTTT | CASSFQGNTEAFF
TRBJ2-2 | TRBD1 | TRBV11-3 | NA | TGTGCCAGCAGCTTAGGAACAGGGGGCCCCGGGGAGCTGTTTTTT | CASSLGTGGPGELFF
TRBJ2-7 | TRBD2 | TRBV25-1 | NA | TGTGCCAGCACGGCTAGCGGGAGGGAAAAGGAGCAGTACTTC | CASTASGREKEQYF
TRBJ1-5 | TRBD1 | TRBV7-8 | NA | TGTGCCAGCAGGAAGACAGGGGGTCTCAATCAGCCCCAGCATTTT | CASRKTGGLNQPQHF
TRBJ1-1 | NA | TRBV4-1 | once | TGCGCCAGCGGTCCTTTAGGAGCCTACACTGAAGCTTTCTTT | CASGPLGAYTEAFF
TRBJ1-6 | NA | TRBV19 | NA | TGTGCCAGTAGAGAGGCCGAGCCTAATTCACCCCTCCACTTT | CASREAEPNSPLHF
TRBJ2-2 | NA | TRBV7-9 | NA | TGTGCCAGCAGCTTAGCGGGAGATTCCACCGGGGAGCTGTTTTTT | CASSLAGDSTGELFF
TRBJ1-1 | NA | TRBV5-5 | NA | TGTGCCAGCAGCTTAGGGGGGTTCACTGAAGCTTTCTTT | CASSLGGFTEAFF
TRBJ1-1 | TRBD1 | TRBV6-1 | NA | TGTGCCAGCAGTGATTACGGGACAGGGAACACTGAAGCTTTCTTT | CASSDYGTGNTEAFF
TRBJ2-3 | TRBD2 | TRBV6-6 | NA | TGTGCCAGCAGTGGGACTAGCGGGAGCCCAGATACGCAGTATTTT | CASSGTSGSPDTQYF
TRBJ1-5 | NA | TRBV2 | NA | TGTGCCAGCAGTGACAGGGAAGGCAATCAGCCCCAGCATTTT | CASSDREGNQPQHF
TRBJ1-1 | TRBD1 | TRBV4-1 | once | TGCGCCAGCAGCCAGGACAGGGGAAGTTTCTCAGGAGCTTTCTTT | CASSQDRGSFSGAFF
TRBJ2-4 | NA | TRBV6-1 | NA | TGTGCCAGCAGTGAAGGGACAGACCCAAACATTCAGTACTTC | CASSEGTDPNIQYF
TRBJ1-4 | TRBD1 | TRBV27 | NA | TGTGCCAGCAGTCCAGACGGACAGGGGGTCGATGAAAAACTGTTTTTT | CASSPDGQGVDEKLFF
TRBJ1-2 | NA | TRBV11-2 | NA | TGTGCCAGCAGCTTAGATTGGGTCGGTGGCTACACCTTC | CASSLDWVGGYTF
TRBJ2-7 | TRBD2 | TRBV7-9 | NA | TGTGCCAGCAGCCCCCCCGGGACTAGAACCTCCGAGCAGTACTTC | CASSPPGTRTSEQYF
TRBJ1-5 | NA | TRBV5-5 | NA | TGTGCCAGCAGCCCGAGTGGCTGGGACAATCAGCCCCAGCATTTT | CASSPSGWDNQPQHF
TRBJ1-5 | TRBD1 | TRBV19 | once | TGTGCCAGTAGTCGTCGCACAGGGGACTATCAGCCCCAGCATTTT | CASSRRTGDYQPQHF
TRBJ1-6 | NA | TRBV21-1 | NA | TGTGCCAGCAGCAAAGTCGGGGGGAAGAAGAATTCACCCCTCCACTTT | CASSKVGGKKNSPLHF
TRBJ2-2 | TRBD2 | TRBV6-2/TRBV6-3 | NA | TGTGCCAGCAGTTACTCGAGGCTAGCGGAGAACACCGGGGAGCTGTTTTTT | CASSYSRLAENTGELFF
TRBJ2-5 | NA | TRBV2 | NA | TGTGCCAGCAGTGCAGGGACCCAGTACTTC | CASSAGTQYF
TRBJ2-5 | NA | TRBV24-1 | NA | TGTGCCACCAGTGATTTGCGGAGTACCCAAGAGACCCAGTACTTC | CATSDLRSTQETQYF
TRBJ1-2 | TRBD1 | TRBV28 | NA | TGTGCCAGCAGTTTCGGGGACAGGTCCTATGGCTACACCTTC | CASSFGDRSYGYTF
TRBJ2-3 | NA | TRBV5-1 | NA | TGCGCCAGCAGCTTGGATAGGGTCACAGATACGCAGTATTTT | CASSLDRVTDTQYF
TRBJ2-1 | TRBD2 | TRBV28 | NA | TGTGCCAGCAGTACCTCTTCCGGGGGGGGGTACAATGAGCAGTTCTTC | CASSTSSGGGYNEQFF
TRBJ2-7 | TRBD2 | TRBV4-1 | once | TGCGCCAGCAGCCAAGTCCTGGCGGGAGTAGACCAGTACTTC | CASSQVLAGVDQYF
TRBJ2-5 | TRBD1 | TRBV5-4 | NA | TGTGCCAGCAGCTTCCCAGGGGGCTTGGAGACCCAGTACTTC | CASSFPGGLETQYF
TRBJ1-4 | NA | TRBV4-3 | NA | TGCGCCAGCAGCCAGGGGGAGGGTTTTGAAAAACTGTTTTTT | CASSQGEGFEKLFF
TRBJ2-6 | NA | TRBV19 | NA | TGTGCCAGTATCCCCCAGGGGCTCTCTGGGGCCAACGTCCTGACTTTC | CASIPQGLSGANVLTF
TRBJ1-2 | NA | TRBV7-2 | NA | TGTGCCAGCAGCTTCGAGGGGTTTGGCTACACCTTC | CASSFEGFGYTF
TRBJ2-4 | NA | TRBV9 | NA | TGTGCCAGCAGCGACCACGCCTCGCTAGCCAAAAACATTCAGTACTTC | CASSDHASLAKNIQYF
TRBJ2-6 | NA | TRBV19 | NA | TGTGCCAGTAGTATATCGGGGGTTGGGGCCAACGTCCTGACTTTC | CASSISGVGANVLTF
TRBJ1-2 | NA | TRBV4-1 | NA | TGCGCCAGCAGCCAAGAAGACAGAATAGGAGGCTACACCTTC | CASSQEDRIGGYTF
TRBJ2-5 | TRBD1 | TRBV3-1/TRBV3-2 | NA | TGTGCCAGCAGCCAAGGCCCAGGGGGAGAGACCCAGTACTTC | CASSQGPGGETQYF
TRBJ1-3 | NA | TRBV5-4 | NA | TGTGCCAGCAGCTTGGGACAAGGAGGAAGGGGAAACACCATATATTTT | CASSLGQGGRGNTIYF
TRBJ2-3 | NA | TRBV27 | NA | TGTGCCAGCAGTCCCCGGGACGAGAGATTCACAGATACGCAGTATTTT | CASSPRDERFTDTQYF